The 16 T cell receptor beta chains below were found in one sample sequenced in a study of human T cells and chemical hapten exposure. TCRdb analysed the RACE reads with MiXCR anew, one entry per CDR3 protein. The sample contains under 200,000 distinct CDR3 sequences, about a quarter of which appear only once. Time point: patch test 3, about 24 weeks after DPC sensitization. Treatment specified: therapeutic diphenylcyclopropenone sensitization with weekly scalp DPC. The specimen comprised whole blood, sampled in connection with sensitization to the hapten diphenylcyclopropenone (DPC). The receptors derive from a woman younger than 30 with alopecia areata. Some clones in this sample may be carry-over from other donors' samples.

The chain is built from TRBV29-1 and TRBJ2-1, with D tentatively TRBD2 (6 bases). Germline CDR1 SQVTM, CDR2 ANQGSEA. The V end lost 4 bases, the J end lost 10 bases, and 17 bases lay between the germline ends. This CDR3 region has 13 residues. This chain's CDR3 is CSVGGGAGGEQFF. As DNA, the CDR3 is TGCAGCGTTGGGGGAGGAGCCGGCGGGGAGCAGTTCTTC.

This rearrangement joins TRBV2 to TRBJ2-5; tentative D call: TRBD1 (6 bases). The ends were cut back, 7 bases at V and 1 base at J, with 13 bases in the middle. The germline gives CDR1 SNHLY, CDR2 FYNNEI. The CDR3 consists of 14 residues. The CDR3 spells CASTPLGAQETQYF. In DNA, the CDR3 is TGTGCCAGCACCCCGCTGGGGGCCCAAGAGACCCAGTACTTC.

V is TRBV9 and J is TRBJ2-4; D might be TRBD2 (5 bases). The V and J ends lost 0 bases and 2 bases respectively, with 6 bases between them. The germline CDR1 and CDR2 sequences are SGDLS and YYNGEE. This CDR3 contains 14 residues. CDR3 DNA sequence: TGTGCCAGCAGCGTAGGAGGGACCAAAAACATTCAGTACTTC. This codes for CASSVGGTKNIQYF.

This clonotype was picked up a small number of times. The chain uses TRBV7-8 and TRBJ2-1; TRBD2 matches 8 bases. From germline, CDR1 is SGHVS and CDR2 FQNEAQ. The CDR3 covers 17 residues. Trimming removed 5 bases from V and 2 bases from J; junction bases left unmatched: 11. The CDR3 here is CASSLWRAGGPYNEQFF. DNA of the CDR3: TGTGCCAGCAGCCTCTGGCGTGCGGGAGGCCCCTACAATGAGCAGTTCTTC.

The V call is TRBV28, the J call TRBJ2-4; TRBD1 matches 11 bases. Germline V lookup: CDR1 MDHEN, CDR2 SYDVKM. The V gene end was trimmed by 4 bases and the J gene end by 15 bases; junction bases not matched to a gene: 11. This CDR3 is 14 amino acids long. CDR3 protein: CASSSPGTGGRGYF. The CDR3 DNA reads TGTGCCAGCAGTTCCCCCGGGACAGGGGGAAGGGGGTACTTC.

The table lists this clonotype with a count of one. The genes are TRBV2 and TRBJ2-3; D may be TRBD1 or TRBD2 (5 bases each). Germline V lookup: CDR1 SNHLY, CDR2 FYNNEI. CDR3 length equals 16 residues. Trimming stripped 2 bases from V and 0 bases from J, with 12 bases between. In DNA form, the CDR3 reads TGTGCCAGCAGTGAACTACCGGGGCCGAGCACAGATACGCAGTATTTT. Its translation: CASSELPGPSTDTQYF.

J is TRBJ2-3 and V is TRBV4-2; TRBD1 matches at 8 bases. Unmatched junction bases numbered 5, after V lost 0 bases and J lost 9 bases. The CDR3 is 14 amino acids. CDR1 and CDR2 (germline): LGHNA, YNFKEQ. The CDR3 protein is CASSQETRDRTQYF. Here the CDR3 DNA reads TGTGCCAGCAGCCAAGAAACCCGGGACAGGACGCAGTATTTT.

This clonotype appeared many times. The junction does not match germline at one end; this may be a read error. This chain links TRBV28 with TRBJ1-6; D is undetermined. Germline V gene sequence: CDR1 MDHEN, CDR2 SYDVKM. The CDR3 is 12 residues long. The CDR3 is CASSITNPPLHF. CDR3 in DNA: TGTGCCAGCAGTATCACTAATCCACCCCTCCACTTT.

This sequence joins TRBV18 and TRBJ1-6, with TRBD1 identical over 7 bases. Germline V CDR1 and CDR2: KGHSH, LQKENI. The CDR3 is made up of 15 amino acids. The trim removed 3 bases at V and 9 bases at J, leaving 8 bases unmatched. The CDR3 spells CASSPETGIASPLHF. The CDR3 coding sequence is TGTGCCAGCTCACCCGAGACAGGGATAGCTTCACCCCTCCACTTT.

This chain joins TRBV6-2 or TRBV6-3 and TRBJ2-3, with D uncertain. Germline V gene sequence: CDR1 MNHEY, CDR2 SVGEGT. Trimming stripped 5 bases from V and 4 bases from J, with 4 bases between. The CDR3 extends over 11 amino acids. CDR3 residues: CASSNSDTQYF. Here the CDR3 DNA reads TGTGCCAGCAGTAATTCAGATACGCAGTATTTT.

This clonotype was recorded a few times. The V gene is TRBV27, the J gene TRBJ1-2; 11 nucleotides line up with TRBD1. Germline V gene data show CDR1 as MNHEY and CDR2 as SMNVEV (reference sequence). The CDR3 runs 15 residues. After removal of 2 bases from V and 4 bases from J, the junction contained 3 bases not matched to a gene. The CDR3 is CASSLGTGGPYGYTF. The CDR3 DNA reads TGTGCCAGCAGTTTAGGGACAGGGGGGCCCTATGGCTACACCTTC.

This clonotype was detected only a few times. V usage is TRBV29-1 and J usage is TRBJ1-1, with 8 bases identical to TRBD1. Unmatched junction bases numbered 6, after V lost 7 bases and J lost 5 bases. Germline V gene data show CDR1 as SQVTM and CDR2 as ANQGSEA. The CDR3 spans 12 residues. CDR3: CSAIQGVTEAFF. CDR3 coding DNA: TGCAGCGCCATACAGGGGGTAACTGAAGCTTTCTTT.

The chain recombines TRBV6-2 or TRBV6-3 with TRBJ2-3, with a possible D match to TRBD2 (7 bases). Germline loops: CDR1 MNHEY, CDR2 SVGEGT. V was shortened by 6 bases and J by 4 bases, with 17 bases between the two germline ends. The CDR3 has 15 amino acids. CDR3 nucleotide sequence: TGTGCCAGCAGACTCATATCGGGGGGCCCAGATACGCAGTATTTT. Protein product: CASRLISGGPDTQYF.

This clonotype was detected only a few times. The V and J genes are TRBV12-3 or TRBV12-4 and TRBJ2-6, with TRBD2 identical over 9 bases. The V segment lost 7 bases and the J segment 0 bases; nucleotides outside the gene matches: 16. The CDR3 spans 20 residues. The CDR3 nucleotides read TGTGCCAGCAATTATGGGCCACCAGCGGGAGGTTTCTCTGGGGCCAACGTCCTGACTTTC. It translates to CASNYGPPAGGFSGANVLTF.

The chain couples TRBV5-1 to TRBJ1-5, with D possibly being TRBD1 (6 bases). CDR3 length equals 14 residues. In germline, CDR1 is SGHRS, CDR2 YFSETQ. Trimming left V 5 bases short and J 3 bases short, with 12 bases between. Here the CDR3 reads CASSPTGNNQPQHF. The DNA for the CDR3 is TGCGCCAGCAGTCCCACAGGGAACAATCAGCCCCAGCATTTT.

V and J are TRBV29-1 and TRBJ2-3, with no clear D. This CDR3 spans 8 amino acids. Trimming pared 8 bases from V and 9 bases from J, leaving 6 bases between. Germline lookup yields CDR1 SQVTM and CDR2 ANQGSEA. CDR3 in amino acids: CSSGTQYF. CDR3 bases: TGCAGCAGTGGAACGCAGTATTTT.